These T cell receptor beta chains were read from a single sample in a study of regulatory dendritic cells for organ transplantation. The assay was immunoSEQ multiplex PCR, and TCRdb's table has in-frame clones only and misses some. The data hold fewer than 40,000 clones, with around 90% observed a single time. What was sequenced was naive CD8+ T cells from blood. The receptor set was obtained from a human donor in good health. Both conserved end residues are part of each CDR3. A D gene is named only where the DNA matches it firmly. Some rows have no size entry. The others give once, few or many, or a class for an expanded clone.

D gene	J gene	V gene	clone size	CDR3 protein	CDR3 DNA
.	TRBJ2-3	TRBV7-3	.	CASSLKGTDTQYF	TGTGCCAGCAGCTTGAAAGGCACAGATACGCAGTATTTT
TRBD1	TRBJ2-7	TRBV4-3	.	CASSQDREADRGLYEQYF	TGCGCCAGCAGCCAAGATCGCGAGGCGGACAGGGGACTCTACGAGCAGTACTTC
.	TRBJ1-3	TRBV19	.	CASSSPGSFYGNTIYF	TGTGCCAGTAGTTCCCCAGGATCCTTCTATGGAAACACCATATATTTT
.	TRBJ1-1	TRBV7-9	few	CASRFGNTEAFF	TGTGCCAGCAGGTTTGGGAACACTGAAGCTTTCTTT
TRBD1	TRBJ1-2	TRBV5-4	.	CASSQGQGYGGYTF	TGTGCCAGCAGCCAGGGACAGGGGTATGGTGGCTACACCTTC
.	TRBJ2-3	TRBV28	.	CASRVMGGADTQYF	TGTGCCAGCAGAGTCATGGGGGGCGCAGATACGCAGTATTTT
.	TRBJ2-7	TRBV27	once	CASSFSSGERIYEQYF	TGTGCCAGCAGTTTTTCGTCGGGAGAGCGGATCTACGAGCAGTACTTC
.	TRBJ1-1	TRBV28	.	CASSPTTGGREEREAFF	TGTGCCAGCAGTCCAACTACGGGGGGCAGGGAAGAGAGGGAAGCTTTCTTT
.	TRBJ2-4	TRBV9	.	CASSEGLSGAKNIQYF	TGTGCCAGCAGCGAGGGACTTTCGGGAGCCAAAAACATTCAGTACTTC
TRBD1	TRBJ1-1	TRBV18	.	CASSRETGTTEAFF	TGTGCCAGCTCACGAGAGACAGGGACCACTGAAGCTTTCTTT
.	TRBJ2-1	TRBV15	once	CATSTERTSNNEQFF	TGTGCCACCAGCACGGAAAGAACTTCAAACAATGAGCAGTTCTTC
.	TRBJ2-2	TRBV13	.	CASSLFTGELFF	TGTGCCAGCAGCCTATTCACCGGGGAGCTGTTTTTT
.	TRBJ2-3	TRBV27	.	CASSSGFSATTDTQYF	TGTGCCAGCAGCTCGGGGTTTTCCGCCACCACAGATACGCAGTATTTT
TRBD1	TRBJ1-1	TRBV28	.	CASTSGTGLLNTEAFF	TGTGCCAGCACGTCCGGGACAGGGCTATTAAACACTGAAGCTTTCTTT
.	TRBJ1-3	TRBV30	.	CAWQNGGGSGNTIYF	TGTGCCTGGCAGAATGGAGGAGGGTCGGGAAACACCATATATTTT
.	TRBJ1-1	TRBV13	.	CASSPGTAEAFF	TGTGCCAGCAGCCCGGGGACGGCTGAAGCTTTCTTT
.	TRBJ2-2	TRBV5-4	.	CASSRPNTGELFF	TGTGCCAGCAGCCGGCCGAACACCGGGGAGCTGTTTTTT
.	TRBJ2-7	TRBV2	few	CASSFGLEQYF	TGTGCCAGCAGCTTCGGATTGGAGCAGTACTTC
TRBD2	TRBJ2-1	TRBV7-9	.	CASSTRGTSGNEQFF	TGTGCCAGCAGCACCCGCGGGACTAGCGGCAATGAGCAGTTCTTC
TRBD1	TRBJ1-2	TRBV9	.	CASADRASGYTF	TGTGCCAGCGCGGACAGGGCAAGCGGCTACACCTTC
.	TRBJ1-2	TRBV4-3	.	CASSQAGTQNYGYTF	TGCGCCAGCAGCCAAGCCGGGACACAAAACTATGGCTACACCTTC
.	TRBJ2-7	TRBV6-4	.	CASRRTYEQYF	TGTGCCAGCAGAAGAACCTACGAGCAGTACTTC
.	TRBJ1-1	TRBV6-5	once	CASSLQILGTEAFF	TGTGCCAGCAGTCTACAGATACTTGGGACTGAAGCTTTCTTT
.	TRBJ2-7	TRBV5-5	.	CASSPDWREQYF	TGTGCCAGCAGCCCGGACTGGAGAGAGCAGTACTTC
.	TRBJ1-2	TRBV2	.	CASVLEGGYTF	TGTGCCAGCGTCCTTGAAGGTGGCTACACCTTC
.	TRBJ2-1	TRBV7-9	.	CASSLGPWGLHDDEQFF	TGTGCCAGCAGCTTAGGACCTTGGGGCCTTCATGACGATGAGCAGTTCTTC
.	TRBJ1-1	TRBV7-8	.	CASSLFGAARMNTEAFF	TGTGCCAGCAGCTTATTTGGGGCGGCTCGTATGAACACTGAAGCTTTCTTT
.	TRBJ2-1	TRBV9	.	CASSGSSPHEQFF	TGTGCCAGCAGCGGATCTAGCCCACATGAGCAGTTCTTC
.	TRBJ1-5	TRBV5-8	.	CASSLQGYSNQPQHF	TGTGCCAGCAGCCTACAAGGATATAGCAATCAGCCCCAGCATTTT
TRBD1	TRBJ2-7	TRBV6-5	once	CASSYSGQGIEQYF	TGTGCCAGCAGTTACTCGGGACAGGGGATCGAGCAGTACTTC
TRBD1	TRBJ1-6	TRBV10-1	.	CASGGQGGAKRSPLHF	TGCGCCAGCGGGGGACAGGGGGGAGCAAAACGTTCACCCCTCCACTTT
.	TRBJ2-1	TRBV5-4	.	CASSPGVEGFSYNEQFF	TGTGCCAGCAGCCCAGGAGTGGAGGGCTTCTCCTACAATGAGCAGTTCTTC
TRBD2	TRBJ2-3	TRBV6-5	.	CASSYLSGGSTDTQYF	TGTGCCAGCAGTTACCTTTCGGGGGGGTCAACAGATACGCAGTATTTT
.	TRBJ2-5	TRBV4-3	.	CASSQDYDVGETQYF	TGCGCCAGCAGCCAAGATTATGACGTAGGGGAGACCCAGTACTTC
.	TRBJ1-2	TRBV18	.	CASSPGGNYGYTF	TGTGCCAGCTCACCAGGGGGGAACTATGGCTACACCTTC
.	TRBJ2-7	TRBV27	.	CASRQGSYEQYF	TGTGCCAGCAGACAGGGATCCTACGAGCAGTACTTC